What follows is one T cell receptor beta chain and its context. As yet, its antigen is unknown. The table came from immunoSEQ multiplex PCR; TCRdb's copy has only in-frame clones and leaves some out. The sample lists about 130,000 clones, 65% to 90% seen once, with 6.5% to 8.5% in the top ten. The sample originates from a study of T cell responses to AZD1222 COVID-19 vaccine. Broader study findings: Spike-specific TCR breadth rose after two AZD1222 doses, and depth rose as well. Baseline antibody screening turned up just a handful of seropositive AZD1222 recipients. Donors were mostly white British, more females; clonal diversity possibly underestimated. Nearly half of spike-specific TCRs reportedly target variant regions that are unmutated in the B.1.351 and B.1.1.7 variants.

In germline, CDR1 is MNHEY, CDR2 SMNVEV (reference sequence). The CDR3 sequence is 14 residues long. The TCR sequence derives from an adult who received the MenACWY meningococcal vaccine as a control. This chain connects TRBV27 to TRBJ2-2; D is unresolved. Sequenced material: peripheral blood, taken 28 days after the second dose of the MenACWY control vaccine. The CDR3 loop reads CARGGGLNTGELFF. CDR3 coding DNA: TGTGCTCGCGGCGGCGGATTGAACACCGGGGAGCTGTTTTTT.